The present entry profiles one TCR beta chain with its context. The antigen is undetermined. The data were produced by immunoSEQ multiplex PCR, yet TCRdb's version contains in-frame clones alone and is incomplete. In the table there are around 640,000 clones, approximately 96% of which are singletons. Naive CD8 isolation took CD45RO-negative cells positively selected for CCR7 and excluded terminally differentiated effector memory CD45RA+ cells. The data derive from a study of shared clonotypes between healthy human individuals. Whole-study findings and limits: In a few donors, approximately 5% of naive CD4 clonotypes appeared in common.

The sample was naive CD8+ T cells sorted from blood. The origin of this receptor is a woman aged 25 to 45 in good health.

CDR3 sequence (DNA): TGTGCCACCAAGCCTCTAGCAAACGGGGAGCTGTTTTTT. Protein: CATKPLANGELFF. This chain connects TRBV15 to TRBJ2-2; tentative D call: TRBD2 (5 bases). The germline V gene has CDR1 LNHNV and CDR2 YYDKDF (reference sequence). V lost 7 bases, J lost 7 bases, and 13 bases lay in between. The CDR3 contains 13 residues.